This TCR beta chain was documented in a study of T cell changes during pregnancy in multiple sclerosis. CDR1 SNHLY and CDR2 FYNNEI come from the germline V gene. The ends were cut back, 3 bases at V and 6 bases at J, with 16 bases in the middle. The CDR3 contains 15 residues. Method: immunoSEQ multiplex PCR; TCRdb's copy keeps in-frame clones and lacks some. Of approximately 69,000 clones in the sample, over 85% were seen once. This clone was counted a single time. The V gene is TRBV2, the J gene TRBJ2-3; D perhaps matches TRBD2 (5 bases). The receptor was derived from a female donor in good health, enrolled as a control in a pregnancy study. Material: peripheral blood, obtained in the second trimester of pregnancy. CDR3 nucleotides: TGTGCCAGCAGTGATCCGGGAAGCTCGGGGGATACGCAGTATTTT. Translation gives CASSDPGSSGDTQYF.